This TCR beta chain is from a study of T cells in narcolepsy. Study-level information: Donors had narcolepsy type 1 or type 2, or were healthy controls. Study outcomes and limitations: Autoreactive clonotypes reportedly recurred in blood of same and different patients, not controls. Comparing one patient's CSF and blood CD4+ clonotypes highlighted HCRT- and TRIB2-specific autoreactive clonotypes. No autoreactive T cell clone sequences appeared in some memory CD4+ repertoires.

V gave up 8 bases and J gave up 5 bases, with 20 bases separating them. Germline V gene sequence: CDR1 MNHNS, CDR2 SASEGT. The length of the CDR3 is 15 residues. This clone has more than one count but fewer than ten. The antigen remains undetermined. Some clones are missing from TCRdb's copy, which holds only in-frame ones; the method was immunoSEQ multiplex PCR. This repertoire shows roughly 34,000 clones, 84% found once; its top ten account for 1.3%. Material for sequencing was CD45RA- memory CD4+ T cells from PBMCs. The TCR comes from a human donor with narcolepsy. The rearrangement joins TRBV6-1 to TRBJ2-3, with a possible D match to TRBD2 (6 bases). The CDR3 DNA sequence: TGTGCCAGCGAACGGGAGCGAATTCCGGAAGATACGCAGTATTTT. Translated, it gives CASERERIPEDTQYF.